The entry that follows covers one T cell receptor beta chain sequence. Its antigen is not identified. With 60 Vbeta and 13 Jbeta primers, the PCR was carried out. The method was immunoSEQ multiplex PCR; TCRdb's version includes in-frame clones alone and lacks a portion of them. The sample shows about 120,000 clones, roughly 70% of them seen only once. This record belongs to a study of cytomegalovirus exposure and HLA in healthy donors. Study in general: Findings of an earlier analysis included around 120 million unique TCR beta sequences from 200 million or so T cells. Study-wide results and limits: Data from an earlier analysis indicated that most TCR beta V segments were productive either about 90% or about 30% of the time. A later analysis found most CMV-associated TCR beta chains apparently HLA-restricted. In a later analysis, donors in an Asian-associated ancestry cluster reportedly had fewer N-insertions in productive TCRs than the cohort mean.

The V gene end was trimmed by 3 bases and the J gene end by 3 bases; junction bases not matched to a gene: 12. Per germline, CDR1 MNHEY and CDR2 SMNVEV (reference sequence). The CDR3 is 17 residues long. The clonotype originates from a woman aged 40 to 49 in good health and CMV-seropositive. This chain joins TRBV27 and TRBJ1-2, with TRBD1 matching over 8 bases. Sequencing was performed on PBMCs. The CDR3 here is CASSFSPGQGPHYGYTF. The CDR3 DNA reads TGTGCCAGCAGTTTTTCGCCTGGACAGGGACCCCACTATGGCTACACCTTC.